This TCR beta chain was identified during a study of T-cell memory formation after mild COVID-19. Study information: Largely, TCR clusters stayed within a single donor. General study points: The study detected some responding clones in pre-infection memory, suggesting cross-reactive memory joined. While clones contracting from day 15 to 85 were balanced between CD4 and CD8, later expanders leaned CD4+. Contracting CD4+ clones sat mainly in CM and EM; CD8+ in EMRA.

In TCRdb, the 5' RACE reads were re-called with MiXCR into one record per CDR3 protein. The sample comprises a few hundred thousand distinct CDR3 sequences, around 17% of which are singletons, and around 23% rests with the top ten. There are 15 residues in the CDR3. Trimming cost V 2 bases and J 5 bases, with 13 bases left between them. The germline gives CDR1 LGHNA, CDR2 YNFKEQ. This clonotype was found a few times. As yet, its antigen is unknown. Sequences were obtained from PBMCs or a T cell subset sorted from them (not recorded which). J is TRBJ1-5 and V is TRBV4-2; tentatively, D is TRBD1 (5 bases). The receptor was isolated from a man between 18 and 35 years old who had mild COVID-19 (a few samples of this study predate the infection). Cell type and time point are not known. The DNA of the CDR3 is TGTGCCAGCAGCCAACGGGGGAAGGTAGATCAGCCCCAGCATTTT. Translated: CASSQRGKVDQPQHF.